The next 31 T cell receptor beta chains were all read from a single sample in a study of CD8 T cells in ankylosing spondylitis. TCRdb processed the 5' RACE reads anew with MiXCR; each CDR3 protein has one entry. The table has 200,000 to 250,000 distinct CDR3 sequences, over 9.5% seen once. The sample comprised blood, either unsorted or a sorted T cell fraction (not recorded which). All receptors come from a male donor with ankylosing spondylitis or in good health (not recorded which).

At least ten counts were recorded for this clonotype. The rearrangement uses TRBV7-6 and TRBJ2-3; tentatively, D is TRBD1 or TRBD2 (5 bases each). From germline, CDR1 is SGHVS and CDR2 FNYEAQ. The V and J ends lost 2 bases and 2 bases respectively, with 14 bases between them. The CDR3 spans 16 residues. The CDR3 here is CASSLWGSRSTDTQYF. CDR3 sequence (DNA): TGTGCCAGCAGCTTATGGGGGTCTAGGTCCACAGATACGCAGTATTTT.

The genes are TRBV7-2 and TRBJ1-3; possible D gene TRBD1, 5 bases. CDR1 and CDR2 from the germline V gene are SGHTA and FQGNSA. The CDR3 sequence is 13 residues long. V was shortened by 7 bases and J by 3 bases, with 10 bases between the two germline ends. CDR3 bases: TGTGCCAGCACCGGGACCCTTGGAAACACCATATATTTT. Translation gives CASTGTLGNTIYF. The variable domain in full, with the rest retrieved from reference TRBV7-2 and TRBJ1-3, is GAGVSQSPSNKVTEKGKDVELRCDPISGHTALYWYRQSLGQGLEFLIYFQGNSAPDKSGLPSDRFSAERTGGSVSTLTIQRTQQEDSAVYLCASTGTLGNTIYFGEGSWLTVV.

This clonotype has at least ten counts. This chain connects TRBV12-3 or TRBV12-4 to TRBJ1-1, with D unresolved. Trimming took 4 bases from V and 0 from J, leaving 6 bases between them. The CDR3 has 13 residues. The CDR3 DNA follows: TGTGCCAGCAGTTCCCGAGTGAACACTGAAGCTTTCTTT. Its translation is CASSSRVNTEAFF.

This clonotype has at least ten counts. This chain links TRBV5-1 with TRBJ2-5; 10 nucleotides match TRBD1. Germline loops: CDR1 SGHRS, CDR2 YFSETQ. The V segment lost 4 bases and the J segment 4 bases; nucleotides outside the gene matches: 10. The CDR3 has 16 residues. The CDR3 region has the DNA TGCGCCAGCAGCGACATCACCCGACAGGGGGCAGAGACCCAGTACTTC. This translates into CASSDITRQGAETQYF. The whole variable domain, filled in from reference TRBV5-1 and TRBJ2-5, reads KAGVTQTPRYLIKTRGQQVTLSCSPISGHRSVSWYQQTPGQGLQFLFEYFSETQRNKGNFPGRFSGRQFSNSRSEMNVSTLELGDSALYLCASSDITRQGAETQYFGPGTRLLVL.

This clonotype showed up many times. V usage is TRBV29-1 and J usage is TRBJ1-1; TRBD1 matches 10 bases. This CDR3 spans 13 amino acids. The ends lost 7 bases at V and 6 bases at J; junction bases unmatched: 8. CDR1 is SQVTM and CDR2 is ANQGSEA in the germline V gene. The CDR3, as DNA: TGCAGCGGCCTCCGGGACAGGGGCGCTGAAGCTTTCTTT. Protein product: CSGLRDRGAEAFF.

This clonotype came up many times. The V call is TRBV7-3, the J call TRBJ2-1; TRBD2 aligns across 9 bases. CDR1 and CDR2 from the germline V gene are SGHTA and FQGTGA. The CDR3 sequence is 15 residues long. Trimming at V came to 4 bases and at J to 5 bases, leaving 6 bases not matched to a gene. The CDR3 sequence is CASSSLAGDHNEQFF. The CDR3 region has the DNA TGTGCCAGCAGCTCCTTAGCGGGGGATCACAATGAGCAGTTCTTC.

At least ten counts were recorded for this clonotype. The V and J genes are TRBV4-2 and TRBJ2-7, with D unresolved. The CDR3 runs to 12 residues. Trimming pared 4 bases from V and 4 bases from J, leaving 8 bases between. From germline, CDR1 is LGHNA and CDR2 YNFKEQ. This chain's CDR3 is CASSLIGYEQYF. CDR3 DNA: TGTGCCAGCAGCCTCATAGGATACGAGCAGTACTTC.

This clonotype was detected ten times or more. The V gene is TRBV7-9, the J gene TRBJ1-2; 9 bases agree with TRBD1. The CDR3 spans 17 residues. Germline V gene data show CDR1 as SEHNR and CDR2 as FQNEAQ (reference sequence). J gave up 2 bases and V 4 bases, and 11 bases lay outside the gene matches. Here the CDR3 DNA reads TGTGCCAGCAGCTCAACTACCCGGGACAGGGAGAACTATGGCTACACCTTC. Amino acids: CASSSTTRDRENYGYTF.

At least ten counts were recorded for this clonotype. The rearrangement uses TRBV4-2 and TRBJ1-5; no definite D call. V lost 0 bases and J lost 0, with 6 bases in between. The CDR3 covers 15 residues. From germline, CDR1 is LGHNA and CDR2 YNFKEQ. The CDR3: CASSQEGYSNQPQHF. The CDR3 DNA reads TGTGCCAGCAGCCAAGAAGGGTATAGCAATCAGCCCCAGCATTTT.

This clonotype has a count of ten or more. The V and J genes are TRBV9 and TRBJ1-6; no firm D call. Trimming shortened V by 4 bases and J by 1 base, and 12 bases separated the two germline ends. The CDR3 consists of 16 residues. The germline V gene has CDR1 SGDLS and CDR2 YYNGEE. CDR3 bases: TGTGCCAGCAGCCCAATGGAGTGGTCCTATAATTCACCCCTCCACTTT. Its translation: CASSPMEWSYNSPLHF.

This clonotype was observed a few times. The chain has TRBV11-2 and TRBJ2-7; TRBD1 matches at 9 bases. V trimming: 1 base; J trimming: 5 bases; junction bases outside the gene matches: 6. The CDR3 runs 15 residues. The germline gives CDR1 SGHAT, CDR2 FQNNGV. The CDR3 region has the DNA TGTGCCAGCAGCTTAGTCTGGGGACAGGGAAACGAGCAGTACTTC. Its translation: CASSLVWGQGNEQYF.

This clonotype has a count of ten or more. The CDR3 nucleotides read TGTGCCAGCAAACCGGGACAGGGTTACAATGAGCAGTTCTTC. It translates to CASKPGQGYNEQFF. The chain links TRBV7-3 to TRBJ2-1; TRBD1 agrees at 9 bases. V lost 7 bases to trimming and J lost 4 bases; unmatched junction nucleotides: 5. The CDR3 sequence is 14 residues long. Germline CDR1 and CDR2: SGHTA and FQGTGA. The full variable domain, with the rest looked up from reference TRBV7-3 and TRBJ2-1, is GAGVSQTPSNKVTEKGKYVELRCDPISGHTALYWYRQSLGQGPEFLIYFQGTGAADDSGLPNDRFFAVRPEGSVSTLKIQRTERGDSAVYLCASKPGQGYNEQFFGPGTRLTVL.

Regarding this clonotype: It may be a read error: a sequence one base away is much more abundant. The CDR3 sequence: CASSSRGPGANVLAF. CDR3 sequence (DNA): TGCGCCAGCAGCTCCAGGGGGCCCGGGGCCAACGTCCTGGCTTTC. The chain has TRBV5-1 and TRBJ2-6; 8 bases align to TRBD1. The CDR3 spans 15 residues. The V gene's germline CDR1 is SGHRS and CDR2 YFSETQ. The whole variable domain, filled in from reference TRBV5-1 and TRBJ2-6, reads KAGVTQTPRYLIKTRGQQVTLSCSPISGHRSVSWYQQTPGQGLQFLFEYFSETQRNKGNFPGRFSGRQFSNSRSEMNVSTLELGDSALYLCASSSRGPGANVLAFGAGSRLTVL.

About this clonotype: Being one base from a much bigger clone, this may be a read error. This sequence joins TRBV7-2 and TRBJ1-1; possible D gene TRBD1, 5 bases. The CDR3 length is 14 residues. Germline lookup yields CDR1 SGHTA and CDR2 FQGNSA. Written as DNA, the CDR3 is TGTGCCAGCAGCTTAGGGGGGGGAGGCACTGAAGCTTTATTT. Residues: CASSLGGGGTEALF.

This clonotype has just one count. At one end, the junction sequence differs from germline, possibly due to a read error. As DNA, the CDR3 is TGTGCTAGTGGTAACGGACTAGGGAACGAGAACTTC. The encoded protein is CASGNGLGNENF. The V gene is TRBV12-5, the J gene TRBJ2-5; TRBD2 aligns across 7 bases. CDR3 length equals 12 residues. CDR1 LGHNT and CDR2 FRNRAP come from the germline V gene.

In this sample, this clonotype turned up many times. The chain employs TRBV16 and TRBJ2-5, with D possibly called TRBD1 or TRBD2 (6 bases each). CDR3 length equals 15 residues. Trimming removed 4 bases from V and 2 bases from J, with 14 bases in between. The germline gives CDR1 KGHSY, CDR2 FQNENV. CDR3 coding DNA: TGTGCCAGCAGCCCCTCGGGGGCAGGACAAGAGACCCAGTACTTC. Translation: CASSPSGAGQETQYF. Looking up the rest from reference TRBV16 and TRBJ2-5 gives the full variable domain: GEEVAQTPKHLVRGEGQKAKLYCAPIKGHSYVFWYQQVLKNEFKFLISFQNENVFDETGMPKERFSAKCLPNSPCSLEIQATKLEDSAVYFCASSPSGAGQETQYFGPGTRLLVL.

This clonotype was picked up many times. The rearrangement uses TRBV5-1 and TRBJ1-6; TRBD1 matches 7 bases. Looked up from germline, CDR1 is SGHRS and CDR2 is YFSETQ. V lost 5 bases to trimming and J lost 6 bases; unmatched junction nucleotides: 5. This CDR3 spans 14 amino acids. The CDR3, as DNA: TGCGCCAGCAGGCCGGGACAGATTAATTCACCCCTCCACTTT. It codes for CASRPGQINSPLHF.

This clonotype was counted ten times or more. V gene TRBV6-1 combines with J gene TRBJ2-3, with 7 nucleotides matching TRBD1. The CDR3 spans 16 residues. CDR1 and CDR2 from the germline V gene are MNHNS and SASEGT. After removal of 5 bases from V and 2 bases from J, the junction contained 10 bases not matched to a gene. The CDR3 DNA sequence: TGTGCCAGCAGTAGACGACAGGGCGGAGACACAGATACGCAGTATTTT. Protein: CASSRRQGGDTDTQYF.

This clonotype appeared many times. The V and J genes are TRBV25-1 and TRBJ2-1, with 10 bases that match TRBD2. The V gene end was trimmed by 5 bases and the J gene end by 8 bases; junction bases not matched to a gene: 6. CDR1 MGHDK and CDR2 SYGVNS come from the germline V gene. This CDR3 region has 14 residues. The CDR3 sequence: CASSLAGDRYEQFF. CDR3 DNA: TGTGCCAGCAGTCTAGCGGGGGATAGATATGAGCAGTTCTTC.

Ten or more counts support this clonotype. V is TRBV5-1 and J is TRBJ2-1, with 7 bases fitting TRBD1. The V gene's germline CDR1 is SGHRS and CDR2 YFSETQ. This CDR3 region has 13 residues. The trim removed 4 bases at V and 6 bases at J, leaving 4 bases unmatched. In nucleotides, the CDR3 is TGCGCCAGCAGCGAAGACAGGGTCAATGAGCAGTTCTTC. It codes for CASSEDRVNEQFF.

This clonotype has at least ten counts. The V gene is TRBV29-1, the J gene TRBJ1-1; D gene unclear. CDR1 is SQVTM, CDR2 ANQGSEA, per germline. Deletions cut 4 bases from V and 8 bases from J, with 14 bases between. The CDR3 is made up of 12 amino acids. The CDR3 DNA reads TGCAGCGTTGGTCGCCAGTTATCAGAAGCTTTCTTT. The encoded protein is CSVGRQLSEAFF. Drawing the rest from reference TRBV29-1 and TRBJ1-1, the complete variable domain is SAVISQKPSRDICQRGTSLTIQCQVDSQVTMMFWYRQQPGQSLTLIATANQGSEATYESGFVIDKFPISRPNLTFSTLTVSNMSPEDSSIYLCSVGRQLSEAFFGQGTRLTVV.

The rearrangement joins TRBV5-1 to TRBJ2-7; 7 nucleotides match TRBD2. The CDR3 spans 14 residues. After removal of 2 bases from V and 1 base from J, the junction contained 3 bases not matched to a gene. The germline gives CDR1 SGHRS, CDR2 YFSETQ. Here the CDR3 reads CASSFWEGSYEQYF. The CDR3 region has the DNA TGCGCCAGCAGCTTTTGGGAGGGGTCCTACGAGCAGTACTTC.

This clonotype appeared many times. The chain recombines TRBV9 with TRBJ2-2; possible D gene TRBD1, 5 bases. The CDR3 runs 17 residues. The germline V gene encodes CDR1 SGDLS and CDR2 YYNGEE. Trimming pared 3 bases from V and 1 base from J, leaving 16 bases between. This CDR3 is CASSGPEGRVNTGELFF. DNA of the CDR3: TGTGCCAGCAGCGGTCCGGAAGGCAGGGTGAACACCGGGGAGCTGTTTTTT.

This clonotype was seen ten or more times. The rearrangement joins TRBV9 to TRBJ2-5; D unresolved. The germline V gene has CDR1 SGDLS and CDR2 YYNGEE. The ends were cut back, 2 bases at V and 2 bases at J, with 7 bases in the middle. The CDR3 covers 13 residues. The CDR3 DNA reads TGTGCCAGCAGCGTCTCTGGGCAAGAGACCCAGTACTTC. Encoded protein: CASSVSGQETQYF.

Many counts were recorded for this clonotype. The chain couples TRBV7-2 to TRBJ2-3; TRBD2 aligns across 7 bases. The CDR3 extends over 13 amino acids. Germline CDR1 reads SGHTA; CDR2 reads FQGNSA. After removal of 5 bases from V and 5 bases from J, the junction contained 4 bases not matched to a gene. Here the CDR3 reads CASSPGGLDTQYF. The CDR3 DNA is TGTGCCAGCAGCCCCGGGGGGTTAGATACGCAGTATTTT.

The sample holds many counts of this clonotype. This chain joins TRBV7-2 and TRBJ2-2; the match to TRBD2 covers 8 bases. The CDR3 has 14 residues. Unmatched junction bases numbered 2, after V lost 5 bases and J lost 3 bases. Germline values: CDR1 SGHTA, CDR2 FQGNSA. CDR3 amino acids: CASSRGGDTGELFF. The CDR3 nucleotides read TGTGCCAGCAGCCGGGGGGGGGACACCGGGGAGCTGTTTTTT.

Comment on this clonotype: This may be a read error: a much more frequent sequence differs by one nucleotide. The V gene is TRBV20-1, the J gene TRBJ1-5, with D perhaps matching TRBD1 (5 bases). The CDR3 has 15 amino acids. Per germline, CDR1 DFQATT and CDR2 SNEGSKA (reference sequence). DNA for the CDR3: TGCAGTACTAGGGACCCACGAGGGGAAAATCAGCCCCAGCATTTT. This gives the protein CSTRDPRGENQPQHF.

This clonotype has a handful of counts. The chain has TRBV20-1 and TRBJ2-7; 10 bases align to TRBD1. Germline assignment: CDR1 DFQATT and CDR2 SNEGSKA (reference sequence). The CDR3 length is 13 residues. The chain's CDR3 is CSAQDRGIYEQYF. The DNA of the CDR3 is TGCAGCGCCCAGGACAGGGGGATTTACGAGCAGTACTTC.

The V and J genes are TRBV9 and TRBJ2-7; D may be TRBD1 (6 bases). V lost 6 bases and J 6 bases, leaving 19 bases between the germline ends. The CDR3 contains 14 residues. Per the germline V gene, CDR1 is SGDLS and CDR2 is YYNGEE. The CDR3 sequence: CASTPGAGVFEQYF. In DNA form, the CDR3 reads TGTGCCAGCACCCCCGGGGCAGGGGTATTCGAGCAGTACTTC.

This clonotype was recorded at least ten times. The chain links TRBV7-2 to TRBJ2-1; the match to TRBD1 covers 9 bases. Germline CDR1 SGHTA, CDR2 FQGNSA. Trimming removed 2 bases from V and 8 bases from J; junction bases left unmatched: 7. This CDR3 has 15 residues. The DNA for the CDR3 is TGTGCCAGCAGCTTAATGGGGACAGGGCGGGATGAGCAGTTCTTC. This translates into CASSLMGTGRDEQFF.

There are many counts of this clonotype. This CDR3 is CASSTLSGGGGSADTQYF. As DNA, the CDR3 is TGCGCCAGCAGCACACTTAGCGGGGGTGGAGGAAGTGCAGATACGCAGTATTTT. This chain joins TRBV5-1 and TRBJ2-3, with 9 bases matching TRBD2. Germline CDR1 and CDR2: SGHRS and YFSETQ. V gave up 4 bases and J gave up 4 bases; unmatched junction bases: 16. This CDR3 is built from 18 residues. The complete variable domain, with remaining parts taken from reference TRBV5-1 and TRBJ2-3, reads KAGVTQTPRYLIKTRGQQVTLSCSPISGHRSVSWYQQTPGQGLQFLFEYFSETQRNKGNFPGRFSGRQFSNSRSEMNVSTLELGDSALYLCASSTLSGGGGSADTQYFGPGTRLTVL.